Sequencing of this T cell receptor beta chain was carried out in a study of early T cells in non-severe SARS-CoV-2 infection. As for the study in general: Sequencing of unsorted whole blood was done on bulk RNA, leaving chains unpaired. Study-wide results and limits: Sequences matched to VDJdb favored anti-spike CD8 responses, while private and CD4 specificities were missed.

The TCR library protocol was used to attach unique molecular identifiers. These identifiers were attached to individual cDNA molecules. A single record per CDR3 protein comes from TCRdb applying MiXCR to the 5' RACE reads. This sample carries roughly 72,000 distinct CDR3 sequences, roughly 12% of them seen once, and the ten largest clones take roughly 2.6%. This clonotype occurred many times. Its specificity is not known. Sequences were derived from whole blood, sampled at baseline. The TCR comes from an adult who was a healthcare worker with PCR-confirmed SARS-CoV-2 infection or an uninfected control (not recorded which).

This chain's CDR3 is CSARSPGEGAFF. CDR3 sequence (DNA): TGCAGTGCCCGTTCACCGGGAGAGGGAGCTTTCTTT. The chain uses TRBV20-1 and TRBJ1-1; no clear D. The germline gives CDR1 DFQATT, CDR2 SNEGSKA (reference sequence). This CDR3 is 12 amino acids long. V was shortened by 6 bases and J by 10 bases, with 18 bases between the two germline ends.